A selection of T cell receptor beta chains follows, all from one sample in a study of blood T cells in healthy people across ages. Each CDR3 protein gets one entry after TCRdb re-called the 5' RACE reads with MiXCR. The data show about 1.7 million distinct CDR3 sequences, roughly 27% seen once. Sequenced sample: blood. The receptor source for this set is a woman aged 30 to 39 in good health. The CDR3 runs from the conserved cysteine through the conserved F or W. D genes are given only for firm matches. Clone size, where shown, is once, few, many, or a class for clones that have expanded.

clone size | D gene | V gene | CDR3 protein
few | NA | TRBV7-2 | CASRVQGGRGSPLHF
NA | TRBD1 | TRBV10-3 | CAISEGTGYNEQFF
NA | NA | TRBV10-1 | CASSEGMHGDLRTDTQYF
NA | NA | TRBV6-6 | CASSYEREVYEQYF
few | TRBD1 | TRBV6-5 | CASSSAGTGGGYGYTF
NA | NA | TRBV9 | CASSVEPRHTGELFF
NA | NA | TRBV11-2 | CASSPWTAPYEQYF
NA | TRBD1 | TRBV6-4 | CASSPGQHFGGYTF
NA | TRBD1 | TRBV5-1 | CASSQEGAFSEAFF
NA | NA | TRBV29-1 | CSSTSGGGADTQYF
few | NA | TRBV5-1 | CASATDGPYGYTF
few | TRBD2 | TRBV6-5 | CASSSQLYSGSDTQYF
few | NA | TRBV20-1 | CSAPRGGSLTDTQYF
NA | NA | TRBV14 | CVSSQESRGNLEQYF
many | TRBD2 | TRBV7-8 | CASSRGELAGVDTQYF
NA | NA | TRBV2 | CASEHYEQYF
many | NA | TRBV20-1 | CSARGGTNEKLFF
few | NA | TRBV29-1 | CSDGQLNTEAFF
many | NA | TRBV20-1 | CSAQGRGRSKNIQYF
NA | NA | TRBV15 | CATSRTGTTNYGYTF
few | NA | TRBV5-8 | CASSLFRQNTEAFF
NA | TRBD1 | TRBV4-1 | CASSQGQGDTGELFF
NA | NA | TRBV7-2 | CASSLDGEIYGYTF
NA | NA | TRBV12-3/TRBV12-4 | CASTLQGSLNSPLHF
few | NA | TRBV6-2/TRBV6-3 | CASSYAFGRDNEQFF
NA | TRBD1 | TRBV30 | CAWSSTGGYGYTF
many | NA | TRBV5-1 | CASSPEGNGYQPQHF
few | NA | TRBV11-2 | CASSLAAGVRIYEQYF
NA | NA | TRBV11-2 | CASSLGSRLSTDTQYF
NA | NA | TRBV5-1 | CASSLVMNEKLFF
few | NA | TRBV12-3/TRBV12-4 | CAGSSNVLAKNIQYF
NA | NA | TRBV4-3 | CASSQDWVPGNTEAFF
few | NA | TRBV5-1 | CASSLGGNSYNSPLHF
few | TRBD2 | TRBV2 | CASSETRLAGGKLAKNIQYF
NA | NA | TRBV7-2 | CASRHKRESAQEAQYF
NA | NA | TRBV20-1 | CSARVGQADQPQHF
few | TRBD1 | TRBV10-3 | CAISAGGRNYGYTF
NA | NA | TRBV9 | CASSVRGTGSGDTQYF
NA | TRBD2 | TRBV13 | CASSGSAGVPDTQYF
NA | TRBD1 | TRBV20-1 | CSARGQGTANTGELFF
NA | TRBD1 | TRBV12-3/TRBV12-4 | CASSSTDRGGHEQYF
once | NA | TRBV5-1 | CASSFGTSSSTDTQYF
few | NA | TRBV6-5 | CASGRGSHTEAFF
NA | NA | TRBV15 | CATSRDLGRPSYEQYF
few | NA | TRBV20-1 | CSARDYGRAGYEQYF
NA | TRBD2 | TRBV25-1 | CASSDPGRAHEQFF
NA | NA | TRBV5-1 | CASSFGGSADEKLFF